The present entry profiles one T cell receptor beta chain with its context. The antigen is undetermined. This specimen comes from a study of identical twins. Each cDNA held unique molecular identifiers, and template switching gave it a universal primer site. TCRdb called the 5' RACE reads again in MiXCR, with one record for every CDR3 protein. The sample lists about 890,000 distinct CDR3 sequences; 9% to 15% were seen once. In germline, CDR1 is PRHDT, CDR2 FYEKMQ (reference sequence). Unmatched junction bases numbered 16, after V lost 4 bases and J lost 3 bases. CDR3 length: 20 residues. Regarding the study as a whole: Diverse VJ usage suggested most zero-insertion clonotypes were not invariant T cells. Alpha sequences out of frame and shared by twins had excess low generation probability.

The data were also submitted as part of a second study, on yellow fever vaccine responses in identical twins.

This clonotype was sampled from a woman between 18 and 29 years old in good health. The gene calls are TRBV13 and TRBJ1-6; 9 bases align to TRBD1. Material for sequencing was PBMCs. Written as DNA, the CDR3 is TGTGCCAGCAGCTCCAAACTTACGGGACAGGGTTTTTTCTATAATTCACCCCTCCACTTT. Translating it yields CASSSKLTGQGFFYNSPLHF.